A selection of T cell receptor beta chains follows, all from one sample in a study of blood T cells in healthy people across ages. In TCRdb, the 5' RACE reads were re-called with MiXCR into one record per CDR3 protein. The table lists under 950,000 distinct CDR3 sequences, around a fifth of them singletons. Specimen: blood. The origin of the receptors is a man aged 65 to 79 in good health. The CDR3 runs from the conserved cysteine through the conserved F or W.

J gene: TRBJ2-1
V gene: TRBV12-3/TRBV12-4
CDR3 protein: CASRRGQGNEQFF

J gene: TRBJ1-4
V gene: TRBV5-4
CDR3 protein: CASLEGPTTEKLFF

J gene: TRBJ1-1
V gene: TRBV7-8
CDR3 protein: CASSPVEGTNTEAFF

J gene: TRBJ2-1
V gene: TRBV4-1
CDR3 protein: CASSHSRDRLNNEQFF

J gene: TRBJ2-7
V gene: TRBV28
CDR3 protein: CASSFDRGRREQYF

J gene: TRBJ2-3
V gene: TRBV11-2
CDR3 protein: CASSDQGLVTDTQYF

J gene: TRBJ2-3
V gene: TRBV11-3
CDR3 protein: CASSLASPNTQYF

J gene: TRBJ2-7
V gene: TRBV11-2
CDR3 protein: CASSPTSASYEQYF

J gene: TRBJ2-3
V gene: TRBV9
CDR3 protein: CASSVVGEYTDTQYF

J gene: TRBJ2-3
V gene: TRBV11-3
CDR3 protein: CASSQGLAGEFGDTQYF

J gene: TRBJ2-1
V gene: TRBV5-5
CDR3 protein: CASRSGGSYSNEQFF

J gene: NA
V gene: TRBV12-5
CDR3 protein: CASGLVPGEQFF

J gene: TRBJ2-4
V gene: TRBV6-5
CDR3 protein: CASSYRSAGIQYF

J gene: TRBJ1-2
V gene: TRBV2
CDR3 protein: CASPTGVSYGYTF

J gene: TRBJ1-2
V gene: TRBV27
CDR3 protein: CASSPSPGTNYGYTF

J gene: TRBJ2-5
V gene: TRBV12-3/TRBV12-4
CDR3 protein: CASSRLAGDGETQYF

J gene: TRBJ2-2
V gene: TRBV24-1
CDR3 protein: CATSDFAGEGELFF

J gene: TRBJ2-3
V gene: TRBV20-1
CDR3 protein: CSGCEVTGRYYCTDTQYF

J gene: TRBJ2-5
V gene: TRBV25-1
CDR3 protein: CASSESSSGETQYF

J gene: TRBJ1-4
V gene: TRBV28
CDR3 protein: CASSGGTGREKLFF

J gene: TRBJ2-3
V gene: TRBV9
CDR3 protein: CASSVGGLASTDTQYF

J gene: TRBJ1-4
V gene: TRBV28
CDR3 protein: CASSLAGGEKLFF

J gene: TRBJ2-3
V gene: TRBV5-1
CDR3 protein: CASSLDRAHTDTQYF

J gene: TRBJ2-1
V gene: TRBV20-1
CDR3 protein: CSARGTKDNEQFF

J gene: TRBJ2-2
V gene: TRBV29-1
CDR3 protein: CSVDALSGELFF

J gene: TRBJ1-1
V gene: TRBV27
CDR3 protein: CASSLSGREAFF

J gene: TRBJ2-7
V gene: TRBV28
CDR3 protein: CASSDDRTAIEQYF

J gene: TRBJ1-2
V gene: TRBV5-1
CDR3 protein: CASSLESYYGYTF

J gene: TRBJ1-4
V gene: TRBV9
CDR3 protein: CASSSPYRGQGNEKLFF

J gene: TRBJ2-3
V gene: TRBV10-3
CDR3 protein: CAIKPGTSGGAPGDTQYF

J gene: NA
V gene: TRBV4-1
CDR3 protein: CASSQVTSGRARVKETQYF

J gene: TRBJ1-1
V gene: TRBV6-6
CDR3 protein: CASSFGGGDTGAFF

J gene: TRBJ2-1
V gene: TRBV6-1
CDR3 protein: CASSGRQGRNEQFF

J gene: TRBJ1-1
V gene: TRBV6-4
CDR3 protein: CASSIDSSGTEAFF

J gene: TRBJ2-4
V gene: TRBV12-3/TRBV12-4
CDR3 protein: CASSAQLLAKNIQYF

J gene: TRBJ2-7
V gene: TRBV28
CDR3 protein: CASSGPHPYEQYF

J gene: TRBJ2-7
V gene: TRBV20-1
CDR3 protein: CSAMARSPREQYF

J gene: TRBJ1-6
V gene: TRBV6-5
CDR3 protein: CASSYSLTGQHNSPLHF

J gene: TRBJ2-2
V gene: TRBV19
CDR3 protein: CASASGSANTGELFF

J gene: TRBJ2-5
V gene: TRBV7-9
CDR3 protein: CASSPGTSPETQYF

J gene: TRBJ2-3
V gene: TRBV12-3/TRBV12-4
CDR3 protein: CTSSGQGTDTQYF

J gene: NA
V gene: TRBV6-1
CDR3 protein: CASSARDRDEQYF

J gene: TRBJ2-1
V gene: TRBV7-2
CDR3 protein: CASSRGTSGRVSYNEQFF

J gene: TRBJ2-2
V gene: TRBV5-1
CDR3 protein: CASSLALRRPGTGELFF

J gene: TRBJ1-2
V gene: TRBV20-1
CDR3 protein: CSANRRDREHGYTF

J gene: TRBJ2-7
V gene: TRBV9
CDR3 protein: CASSAGLASIEQYF

J gene: TRBJ1-2
V gene: TRBV5-1
CDR3 protein: CASSTDSRYGYTF

J gene: TRBJ1-1
V gene: TRBV12-3/TRBV12-4
CDR3 protein: CASSLVGWGVETEAFF

J gene: TRBJ2-3
V gene: TRBV7-3
CDR3 protein: CASSTGTFQYTQYF

J gene: TRBJ1-4
V gene: TRBV20-1
CDR3 protein: CSAREAWTGSNEKLFF

J gene: TRBJ2-1
V gene: TRBV24-1
CDR3 protein: CATSGGIAGGNEQFF

J gene: TRBJ2-1
V gene: TRBV20-1
CDR3 protein: CSANSGRSYNEQFF

J gene: TRBJ2-1
V gene: TRBV3-1
CDR3 protein: CASSQVFSGNDNEQFF